The source of this T cell receptor (beta chain) is a study of cytomegalovirus exposure and HLA in healthy donors (dated by TCRdb to the late 2010s). Regarding the complete study: An earlier analysis of roughly 630 of the donors reported about 290 Gb of sequence data and some 120 million unique TCR beta sequences from 150 million to 200 million T cells. Across about 380 genotyped donors of the cohort, an average of about 240,000 unique TCR beta nucleotide sequences per donor were sequenced, and around 20% of those sequences were non-productive. Typing coverage differed by locus: A, B, C, DRB1 and DQB1 were typed in roughly 620-630 donors, DQA1 in about 500, DPA1 in over 600, and DPB1 in 450 to 490. Along with the approximately 650-subject first cohort, a separate validation cohort of 120 different subjects was used. Alongside the repertoire data, information on donor age, sex, ethnicity and CMV serostatus was compiled. An earlier analysis of some 500 of the donors applied high-throughput TCR beta sequencing to assess whether each TCR beta V gene segment acted as functional or pseudogenic. An early release covering 550 to 700 HLA-typed donors comprised 250 to 350 gigabases of sequencing data and around 86 million unique TCR sequences. The study combined high-throughput TCR immunosequencing, statistical association of individual TCRs with disease status, and machine learning to predict cytomegalovirus infection status. A few DR-DQ haplotypes were treated as single units for association and clustering because of strong linkage in the cohort. Of the approximately 370 genotyped donors, 81% were placed in the genetic ancestry cluster associated with self-reported Caucasian donors. Class I and class II HLA loci were covered by the typing at four-digit resolution. The study used immunosequencing to profile the T cell repertoires of approximately 640 subjects and linked those repertoires to cytomegalovirus serostatus. To study patterns of TCR occurrence, a later analysis re-analyzed previously published TCR beta repertoires from 700 or so donors and added high-resolution HLA genotyping. The study aimed to test whether cataloging public T cell receptors could reveal signatures of past pathogen exposure. A later genetic analysis took genome-wide SNP genotypes for about 60% of the roughly 670 donors and used that subset as a discovery cohort. Every discovery cohort repertoire had been produced on one sequencing platform. In the later analysis, no new phenotypic data were used to find candidate immune exposures; instead, reliance was placed on TCR beta sequences and their occurrence across donors. General conclusions and limits of the study: An earlier analysis of approximately 590 of the donors showed that most TCR beta V segments appeared in productive rearrangements either about 90% or about 30% of the time, which broadly matched IMGT annotations. When HLA alleles, especially DR and DQ, strongly co-occurred, TCR associations were difficult to assign to individual alleles. In a later analysis, TCR association rates were found to vary across HLA loci, with the most associated TCRs seen for DRB1 alleles and the fewest for HLA-C alleles. A cluster of highly shared sequence variants was judged likely to represent a technical artifact of the sequencing pipeline. CMV serostatus was the only immune exposure information available for the cohort. Because the 87-base-pair reads could not distinguish some IMGT-functional V segments, including TRBV6-2 and TRBV6-3, those segments were excluded. Most TCR sequences were observed very rarely across donors, whereas some public TCRs were present in many individuals. In vitro tests confirmed that a few of the cytomegalovirus-associated TCR beta chains recognize cytomegalovirus antigens. In the study, around 160 TCR beta chains were listed as associated with cytomegalovirus. Because counts were too low, about 15 rarely observed V segments, including chromosome 9 orphons, were left out of the earlier analysis of about 500 of the donors. HLA typing was unavailable for some donors at each locus, so association tests used only the typed subset. Linkage disequilibrium might explain the correlated functional status among segregating V segments, but an unknown experimental factor could not be ruled out. A later genetic analysis associated a missense DCLRE1C variant with V-gene and J-gene trimming of TCR beta chains, and an independent cohort replicated the association. A later genetic analysis reported fewer N-insertions in productive TCRs among donors in an Asian-associated ancestry cluster than the roughly 620-donor mean. A later analysis reported that several top co-occurrence clusters appeared linked to parvovirus B19, influenza, CMV and Epstein-Barr virus. A later analysis found that most CMV-associated TCR beta chains appeared HLA-restricted, with HLA associations seemingly driven largely by CMV exposure. In a later analysis, some 17,000 TCR beta sequences were associated with specific HLA alleles at a false discovery rate of 0.05. In both the original and validation cohorts, the classifier was reported to diagnose cytomegalovirus status with high specificity and sensitivity. A further reported finding was that TCR beta sequences accurately predicted the HLA-A and HLA-B alleles for most subjects in the first cohort. According to the authors, the approach could potentially be generalized to other disease states and immunological phenotypes. Presence/absence analyses assumed roughly uniform sequencing depth across donors, an assumption that may not hold. A later analysis found that HLA-associated TCR beta chains were more clonally expanded and had lower generation probabilities than equally common non-associated chains. The cohort was sequenced for TCR beta chains only, and without alpha or paired-chain data the features that could be detected were limited.

Concerning this clone itself: Its antigen target is currently unknown. It has no much larger one-base neighbor in the sample; base qualities were not kept.

Measured from the cysteine to the phenylalanine, the CDR3 is 14 residues long. Only CDR3 DNA is held: 42 bases, read in frame from base 1. Deletion took 6 bases off V and 6 bases off J, with a span of 17 bases between the germline ends. CDR1 is given as MNHNY and CDR2 as SVGAGI, both from the germline V gene (reference sequence). The cohort comprised under 700 healthy bone marrow donors. At the time of sampling, every cohort member was nominally healthy, though immune exposures that went unrecorded were likely present. The donor tested CMV seropositive, placing the donor among the 290 or so seropositive members of the cohort. Every donor gave a peripheral blood sample, and the peripheral blood mononuclear cells from that sample were used for TCR beta sequencing. The Qiagen DNeasy Blood Extraction Kit was used to extract genomic DNA from the blood cell samples. The library was generated by the immunoSEQ multiplex PCR assay. For the multiplex PCR, a mixture combining 60 forward primers for TCR Vbeta segments and 13 reverse primers for TCR Jbeta segments was used. A multiplex PCR assay on genomic DNA amplified the CDR3 region of rearranged TCR beta genes. Amplified TCR beta libraries were sequenced as 87-base-pair reads on the Illumina HiSeq System. On the study's bioinformatics: A later analysis tallied some 79 million unique TCR beta chains across the 666 repertoires, and some 12 million of those chains were shared by two or more donors. A nearest-neighbor algorithm error-corrected the raw reads and collapsed the reads into unique sequences, merging closely related sequences to remove PCR and sequencing errors. CDR3 sequences were aligned to IMGT reference sequences to assign V, D and J gene segments. For a sequence to be retained, at least a six-nucleotide match to both a V gene segment and a J gene segment was required. Rearrangements were classified as productive when the CDR3 lacked stop codons and remained in frame with V and J, and all other rearrangements were classified as non-productive. Following IMGT convention, CDR3 was defined as the stretch from the second conserved V-encoded cysteine up to the conserved J-encoded phenylalanine. The earlier analysis of around 640 of the donors excluded sequences that lacked an unambiguous match to a single V gene segment. In an earlier analysis of several hundred of the donors, V segments were called functional above 56.7% productive rearrangements and were called segregating when the between-donor standard deviation exceeded 5%. A statistical classification framework was built to diagnose cytomegalovirus status from the catalog of TCR beta chain sequences. V and J gene assignment, in a later analysis, came from comparing TCR nucleotide sequences with IMGT/GENE-DB human TR gene sequences. Using the TCRdist pipeline, a later analysis assigned CDR3 sequences along with most-parsimonious VDJ recombination scenarios. In a later analysis, each TCR beta chain was defined by its CDR3 amino acid sequence together with its V-gene family, and reads lacking a unique V-gene family were excluded. As a way to deal with suspected cross-contamination and a sequencing artifact, a later analysis dropped more than 500 nucleotide sequences that were highly shared and had low generation probability. A later analysis calculated a clonal expansion index for each public chain from normalized within-repertoire ranks of inferred template counts. A later analysis computed generation probabilities with a VDJ recombination model fitted to out-of-frame rearrangements, and checked the results against IGoR. A later analysis scored TCR-TCR, TCR-HLA and TCR-CMV co-occurrence with hypergeometric tests, applying a repertoire-size bias correction to TCR pairs. To estimate false discovery rates, a later analysis permuted the HLA or CMV assignments 20 times. In a later analysis, co-occurring TCRs were grouped using DBSCAN, with TCRdist sequence similarity added in when clustering inside HLA-allele-positive subsets. Repertoires with fewer than 30,000 or more than 120,000 public chains, plus five repertoires with anomalous nucleotide sharing, were excluded from co-occurrence clustering. TCRdb took over this immuneACCESS table, retaining in-frame rearrangements with V and J assigned. Such tables are incomplete; in checked studies, under half of the missing clones stem from an unresolved V gene, and the remainder is unexplained. That table furnishes V, J and clone size, whereas the DNA furnished D and trimming. The sample contains about 130,000 clones, around 67% of them found a single time. The ten largest clones take up over 2% of the sample.

The specimen was PBMCs. The source is a woman aged 35 to 49 in good health and CMV-seropositive. The chain is assembled from TRBV6-6 and TRBJ1-2, with the D gene not confidently named. The CDR3 reads as follows: CASSPRGPENGYTF. Read as DNA, the sequence is TGTGCCAGCAGCCCACGAGGTCCCGAAAATGGCTACACCTTC.